The T cell receptor beta chain described here comes from a study of CD8 T cell repertoires and HIV-1 epitope variants. Turning to the study itself: 1M T cells were kept uncultured as a baseline.

Generated by immunoSEQ multiplex PCR, the TCRdb table keeps only in-frame clones and is missing some. The table lists more than 3,500 clones, about three quarters of them singletons, with less than 50% in the top ten. Concerning this clone itself: Its specificity is not known.

The sequenced sample was cultured CD8+ T cells derived from PBMCs. The origin of this receptor is a male donor with HIV.

In DNA form, the CDR3 reads TGTGCCAGCAGCTTACACGGTCCGGGGGCGGGTGACACTGAAGCTTTCTTT. Translating it yields CASSLHGPGAGDTEAFF. J is TRBJ1-1 and V is TRBV7-2, with a possible D match to TRBD1 (6 bases). The germline V gene has CDR1 SGHTA and CDR2 FQGNSA. This CDR3 contains 17 residues. V lost 2 bases and J 3 bases, leaving 19 bases between the germline ends.